This record concerns one T cell receptor beta chain sequence. This sample is drawn from a study of blood T cell repertoires in COVID-19. Study information: Sites in the United States, Italy and Spain provided acute and convalescent COVID-19 samples. PBMCs, B-cell-depleted T cells, or T cells provided the cDNA or gDNA that made up the material.

In the original processing: Reference gene primers were amplified, and this amplification served to estimate nucleated cell counts. Assay used: immunoSEQ multiplex PCR; TCRdb lists only in-frame clones, some missing. V and J calls plus clone size are reproduced from that table; the DNA served to infer D and trimming. Found here are about 230,000 clones, 87% of them singletons; the top ten hold roughly 12%. J was trimmed by 7 bases and V by 4 bases; bases with no gene match: 9. CDR1 and CDR2 from the germline V gene are SGHVS and FNYEAQ. The CDR3 is made up of 15 amino acids. V and J are TRBV7-6 and TRBJ1-3, with TRBD1 identical over 8 bases. Sequenced sample: peripheral blood. This TCR derives from a woman between 18 and 29 years old who had recovered from COVID-19. As DNA, the CDR3 is TGTGCCAGCAGCTCCATTGGGCCAGGGGGCAACACCATATATTTT. Its translation is CASSSIGPGGNTIYF.